This T cell receptor (beta chain) was captured in a study of blood T cell repertoires in COVID-19. Study summary: Specimens from acute and convalescent COVID-19 originated in the United States, Italy and Spain. Nucleic acid was either cDNA or gDNA, and it came from T cells, B-cell-depleted T cells, or PBMCs.

The CDR3 sequence is 15 residues long. Germline lookup yields CDR1 LGHDT and CDR2 YNNKEL (reference sequence). V gave up 3 bases and J gave up 6 bases; unmatched junction bases: 9. Authors' methods: Amplification from reference gene primers served as the basis for estimated nucleated cell counts. Using immunoSEQ multiplex PCR, the repertoire was profiled, and TCRdb retains in-frame clones only, with some absent. V and J calls and clone size are copied from that table; D and trimming were computed from the DNA. The repertoire holds 75,000 to 100,000 clones, with roughly 87% as singletons. The V gene is TRBV3-1 (or the pseudogene TRBV3-2), the J gene TRBJ2-7; TRBD2 aligns across 9 bases. The sample comprised peripheral blood. This clonotype was sampled from a woman at least 80 years old with acute or convalescent COVID-19. The CDR3 is CASSHKRGAGGEQYF. DNA of the CDR3: TGTGCCAGCAGCCACAAGCGGGGGGCCGGAGGCGAGCAGTACTTC.